The T cell receptor beta chain described here comes from a study of CD8 T cells in ankylosing spondylitis. Study outcomes and limitations: Blood of patients with ankylosing spondylitis appeared to be characterized by a TCR beta motif of several highly homologous variants.

A single record per CDR3 protein comes from TCRdb applying MiXCR to the 5' RACE reads. Seen here are some 700,000 distinct CDR3 sequences, around a fifth observed once, and the top ten hold around 19%. Remarks on this clonotype: What it binds is unknown.

The clonotype was recovered from a male donor with ankylosing spondylitis. Sequencing used blood, either unsorted or a sorted T cell fraction (not recorded which).

The DNA for the CDR3 is TGTGCCAGCAGACTGGGGCTAGACAGGAACACCGGGGAGCTGTTTTTT. Its translation is CASRLGLDRNTGELFF. The rearrangement joins TRBV12-3 or TRBV12-4 to TRBJ2-2; D is possibly TRBD1 (5 bases). The CDR3 loop spans 16 amino acids. Trimming took 6 bases from V and 1 from J, leaving 15 bases between them.